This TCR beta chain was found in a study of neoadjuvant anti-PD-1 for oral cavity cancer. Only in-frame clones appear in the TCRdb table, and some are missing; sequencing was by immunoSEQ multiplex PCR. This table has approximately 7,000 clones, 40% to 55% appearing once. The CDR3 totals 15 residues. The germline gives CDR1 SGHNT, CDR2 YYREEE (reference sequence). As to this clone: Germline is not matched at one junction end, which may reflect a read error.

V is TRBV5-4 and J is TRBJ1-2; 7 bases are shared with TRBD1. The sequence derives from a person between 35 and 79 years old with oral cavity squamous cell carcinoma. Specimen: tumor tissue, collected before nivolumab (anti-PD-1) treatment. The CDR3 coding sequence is TGCGCCAGCAGCCAAGATCCCGACAGGGTCTATGGCTACACCTTC. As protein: CASSQDPDRVYGYTF.